These T cell receptor beta chains were read from a single sample in a study of identical twins. TCRdb reprocessed the 5' RACE reads with MiXCR, giving one entry per CDR3 protein. The profile covers approximately 1.8 million distinct CDR3 sequences, with around a third appearing a single time and roughly 0.3% taken by the ten largest. The specimen sequenced was cord blood. Every receptor here comes from a newborn girl in good health. Both conserved end residues are part of each CDR3. The D gene is left open where the match is weak. Rows may omit the clone size; those that give it use once, few, many or a size class.

v_gene: TRBV5-1; d_gene: NA; j_gene: TRBJ1-4; abundance: NA; CDR3aa: CVSSNSATNEKLFF; CDR3nt: TGCGTCAGCAGCAACAGTGCAACTAATGAAAAACTGTTTTTT
v_gene: TRBV5-5; d_gene: TRBD1; j_gene: TRBJ1-4; abundance: few; CDR3aa: CASSWRGQLNEKLFF; CDR3nt: TGTGCCAGCAGCTGGAGGGGACAGCTTAATGAAAAACTGTTTTTT
v_gene: TRBV12-3/TRBV12-4; d_gene: TRBD2; j_gene: TRBJ2-7; abundance: few; CDR3aa: CASSWTGTSAYEQYF; CDR3nt: TGTGCCAGCAGTTGGACCGGGACTAGCGCCTACGAGCAGTACTTC
v_gene: TRBV6-2/TRBV6-3; d_gene: NA; j_gene: TRBJ2-5; abundance: NA; CDR3aa: CASGRFRETQYF; CDR3nt: TGTGCCAGCGGCAGATTTCGGGAGACCCAGTACTTC
v_gene: TRBV27; d_gene: NA; j_gene: TRBJ2-7; abundance: NA; CDR3aa: CASSLRLDYEQYF; CDR3nt: TGTGCCAGCAGTTTAAGACTCGACTACGAGCAGTACTTC
v_gene: TRBV11-2; d_gene: TRBD1; j_gene: TRBJ1-3; abundance: NA; CDR3aa: CASRLQGALSGNTIYF; CDR3nt: TGTGCCAGCAGGTTACAGGGGGCGCTTAGTGGAAACACCATATATTTT
v_gene: TRBV28; d_gene: NA; j_gene: TRBJ2-1; abundance: NA; CDR3aa: CASSLRGRLRSYNEQFF; CDR3nt: TGTGCCAGCAGTTTGCGGGGGCGCCTTCGCTCCTACAATGAGCAGTTCTTC
v_gene: TRBV20-1; d_gene: TRBD1; j_gene: TRBJ1-2; abundance: few; CDR3aa: CSARGDRGNYGYTF; CDR3nt: TGCAGTGCTAGGGGGGACAGGGGAAACTATGGCTACACCTTC
v_gene: TRBV7-9; d_gene: TRBD2; j_gene: TRBJ2-3; abundance: NA; CDR3aa: CASSATSGTSSTDTQYF; CDR3nt: TGTGCCAGCAGCGCGACTAGCGGGACCTCTAGCACAGATACGCAGTATTTT
v_gene: TRBV20-1; d_gene: NA; j_gene: TRBJ1-5; abundance: NA; CDR3aa: CSAADRDQPQHF; CDR3nt: TGCAGTGCCGCAGACAGAGATCAGCCCCAGCATTTT
v_gene: TRBV2; d_gene: NA; j_gene: TRBJ2-3; abundance: few; CDR3aa: CAWCLLPTDTQYF; CDR3nt: TGTGCCTGGTGCCTCTTACCCACAGATACGCAGTATTTT
v_gene: TRBV5-4; d_gene: NA; j_gene: TRBJ2-1; abundance: once; CDR3aa: CASSLDGTGNEQFF; CDR3nt: TGTGCCAGCAGCTTGGACGGTACAGGGAATGAGCAGTTCTTC
v_gene: TRBV7-2; d_gene: TRBD2; j_gene: TRBJ2-7; abundance: NA; CDR3aa: CASRTPGEGYEQYF; CDR3nt: TGTGCCAGCAGGACTCCGGGGGAGGGCTACGAGCAGTACTTC